Shown below are 22 T cell receptor beta chains from a single sample sequenced in a study of T cells in Graves' hyperthyroidism and ophthalmopathy. RNA transcripts gave rise to amplified TCR beta CDR3 regions. An initial round of RT-PCR targeting the TCR CDR3 relied on the HTBI primer set. TCRdb analysed the multiplex PCR reads with MiXCR anew, one entry per CDR3 protein. The sample shows under 400,000 distinct CDR3 sequences, approximately 13% of them seen only once. Sequenced input: blood. The receptors were sampled from a woman younger than 30 with Graves' hyperthyroidism.

This clonotype came up many times. The CDR3 loop reads CASSWTLAGAPYEQYF. The CDR3 DNA is TGCGCCAGCAGCTGGACCTTAGCGGGGGCCCCCTACGAGCAGTACTTC. The V gene is TRBV5-1, the J gene TRBJ2-7, with 9 bases fitting TRBD2. This CDR3 has 16 residues. Germline loops: CDR1 SGHRS, CDR2 YFSETQ. V lost 3 bases and J lost 2; bases outside the gene matches: 9.

This clonotype was seen at least ten times. V usage is TRBV7-8 and J usage is TRBJ2-1, with 11 bases lining up with TRBD2. The CDR3 runs 16 residues. Trimming removed 1 base from V and 5 bases from J; junction bases left unmatched: 4. Germline CDR1 is SGHVS and CDR2 is FQNEAQ. Here the CDR3 reads CASSLVTSGSHNEQFF. Written as DNA, the CDR3 is TGTGCCAGCAGCTTAGTCACTAGCGGGAGCCACAATGAGCAGTTCTTC.

This clonotype has ten or more counts. The rearrangement links TRBV20-1 to TRBJ1-2; no clear D. V lost 6 bases and J lost 4, with 18 bases in between. The CDR3 sequence is 14 residues long. Germline V lookup: CDR1 DFQATT, CDR2 SNEGSKA (reference sequence). CDR3 in DNA: TGCAGTGCCGCCCCGAACACTCTCCCCTATGGCTACACCTTC. This sequence encodes CSAAPNTLPYGYTF.

V is TRBV7-9 and J is TRBJ1-6; possible D gene TRBD1, 6 bases. CDR1 SEHNR and CDR2 FQNEAQ come from the germline V gene (reference sequence). V shed 5 bases and J shed 7 bases, with 18 bases lying between them. The CDR3 runs to 16 residues. CDR3 DNA: TGTGCCAGCAGCCTCGGGACACTCCTCGGGAATTCACCCCTCCACTTT. Amino acid sequence: CASSLGTLLGNSPLHF. The full variable domain, rest sourced from reference TRBV7-9 and TRBJ1-6, is DTGVSQNPRHKITKRGQNVTFRCDPISEHNRLYWYRQTLGQGPEFLTYFQNEAQLEKSRLLSDRFSAERPKGSFSTLEIQRTEQGDSAMYLCASSLGTLLGNSPLHFGNGTRLTVT.

The rearrangement links TRBV4-1 to TRBJ1-6; D perhaps matches TRBD1 (6 bases). The ends were cut back, 4 bases at V and 4 bases at J, with 11 bases in the middle. The CDR3 runs to 15 residues. The germline V gene has CDR1 MGHRA and CDR2 YSYEKL. DNA for the CDR3: TGCGCCAGCAGCCTTAGGGGGTTTTATAATTCACCCCTCCACTTT. This codes for CASSLRGFYNSPLHF.

This sequence joins TRBV4-1 and TRBJ2-5, with 16 bases that match TRBD2. The germline CDR1 and CDR2 sequences are MGHRA and YSYEKL. This CDR3 has 19 amino acids. V was clipped by 4 bases and J by 0 bases; unmatched bases: 8. The CDR3 here is CASSPYGTSGGGYQETQYF. The CDR3 nucleotides are TGCGCCAGCAGCCCGTACGGGACTAGCGGGGGGGGGTACCAAGAGACCCAGTACTTC.

This clonotype was seen ten or more times. This sequence joins TRBV5-5 and TRBJ2-7; no reliable D call. V was clipped by 3 bases and J by 1 base, with 8 bases between them. The germline V gene encodes CDR1 SGHKS and CDR2 YYEKEE (reference sequence). The CDR3 covers 13 residues. CDR3 sequence (DNA): TGTGCCAGCAGCTCCCAATCTTCCTACGAGCAGTACTTC. Translation: CASSSQSSYEQYF.

The chain employs TRBV10-3 and TRBJ2-5; 8 bases line up with TRBD2. J was trimmed by 5 bases and V by 3 bases; bases with no gene match: 17. CDR3 length: 18 amino acids. Germline CDR1 and CDR2: ENHRY and SYGVKD. Here the CDR3 DNA reads TGTGCCATCAGTGAAGCGGGCCGAGGGGAGACTAGCGATGAGACCCAGTACTTC. It codes for CAISEAGRGETSDETQYF.

This clonotype was observed many times. This rearrangement joins TRBV3-1 to TRBJ1-6, with D possibly matching TRBD1 (5 bases). Per germline, CDR1 LGHDT and CDR2 YNNKEL (reference sequence). Between the trimmed V and J ends, which lost 0 bases and 10 bases, there was a span of 7 bases. The CDR3 runs to 13 residues. CDR3 sequence reads: CASSQDWGSPLHF. DNA of the CDR3: TGTGCCAGCAGCCAAGATTGGGGGTCACCCCTCCACTTT.

This clonotype came up many times. The V and J genes are TRBV7-9 and TRBJ2-1; D is tentatively TRBD1 or TRBD2 (5 bases each). V lost 5 bases and J 10 bases, leaving 15 bases between the germline ends. Germline V gene sequence: CDR1 SEHNR, CDR2 FQNEAQ (reference sequence). This CDR3 has 13 amino acids. CDR3 region: CASSLVGTEEQFF. The CDR3 DNA sequence: TGTGCCAGCAGCCTTGTGGGGACGGAGGAGCAGTTCTTC. Drawing the rest from reference TRBV7-9 and TRBJ2-1, the complete variable domain is DTGVSQNPRHKITKRGQNVTFRCDPISEHNRLYWYRQTLGQGPEFLTYFQNEAQLEKSRLLSDRFSAERPKGSFSTLEIQRTEQGDSAMYLCASSLVGTEEQFFGPGTRLTVL.

This clonotype was seen repeatedly, ten times or more. The V and J genes are TRBV3-1 and TRBJ1-3; D is unclear. The CDR3 covers 16 residues. The V and J ends lost 2 bases and 0 bases respectively, with 11 bases between them. The germline gives CDR1 LGHDT, CDR2 YNNKEL (reference sequence). In DNA form, the CDR3 reads TGTGCCAGCAGCCAAAGTAGTGTGAGCTCTGGAAACACCATATATTTT. Protein: CASSQSSVSSGNTIYF.

This clonotype was observed many times. The genes are TRBV7-8 and TRBJ1-4; maybe TRBD1 (5 bases). This CDR3 is built from 15 residues. CDR1 SGHVS and CDR2 FQNEAQ come from the germline V gene. Between the trimmed V and J ends, which lost 4 bases and 8 bases, there was a span of 17 bases. The CDR3 DNA sequence: TGTGCCAGCAGCTGGGAGTGGGGGATAGGGGAAAAACTGTTTTTT. Protein: CASSWEWGIGEKLFF.

This clonotype was seen many times. This rearrangement joins TRBV12-3 or TRBV12-4 to TRBJ1-5, with D maybe TRBD1 (5 bases). Trimming took off 1 base at V and 7 bases at J, with 14 bases between the two ends. The CDR3 is made up of 15 amino acids. The CDR3 here is CASSLERSRGQPQHF. CDR3 coding DNA: TGTGCCAGCAGTTTAGAACGCAGTCGGGGGCAGCCCCAGCATTTT.

A word on this clonotype: This may be a read error: a much more frequent sequence differs by one nucleotide. This sequence joins TRBV7-8 and TRBJ2-7; 7 bases agree with TRBD2. With 4 bases clipped from V and 5 bases from J, the junction kept 8 bases outside the gene matches. CDR1 is SGHVS and CDR2 is FQNEAQ in the germline V gene. The CDR3 is 14 amino acids. CDR3 sequence reads: CASSSDPRGDEQYF. CDR3 DNA sequence: TGTGCCAGCAGCTCGGACCCCCGGGGGGACGAGCAGTACTTC.

This clonotype was counted only a few times. The genes are TRBV5-1 and TRBJ1-2; D unclear. Trimming took 2 bases from V and 3 from J, leaving 14 bases between them. Per the germline V gene, CDR1 is SGHRS and CDR2 is YFSETQ. The CDR3 covers 15 residues. The chain's CDR3 is CASSFRDLHYYGYTF. The CDR3 DNA is TGCGCCAGCAGCTTCCGGGATCTCCACTACTATGGCTACACCTTC.

The chain recombines TRBV10-1 with TRBJ2-2, with unresolved D. Germline V lookup: CDR1 WNHNN, CDR2 SYGVQD (reference sequence). The CDR3 totals 14 residues. The germline V and J ends were trimmed by 4 bases and 5 bases, with 11 bases remaining between them. The CDR3 reads CASSGIGKTGELFF. The DNA for the CDR3 is TGCGCCAGCAGTGGAATAGGGAAAACCGGGGAGCTGTTTTTT.

This clonotype was detected ten times or more. The chain carries TRBV20-1 and TRBJ1-5; TRBD1 is a possible D gene (5 bases). V lost 5 bases and J lost 2, with 10 bases in between. In germline, CDR1 is DFQATT, CDR2 SNEGSKA (reference sequence). The CDR3 loop spans 13 amino acids. The chain's CDR3 is CSAVRGGNQPQHF. In DNA form, the CDR3 reads TGCAGTGCTGTAAGAGGGGGCAATCAGCCCCAGCATTTT.

Ten or more counts support this clonotype. This chain connects TRBV29-1 to TRBJ2-1; 12 bases are a match to TRBD2. Germline V lookup: CDR1 SQVTM, CDR2 ANQGSEA. This CDR3 has 18 amino acids. The V gene end was trimmed by 1 base and the J gene end by 8 bases; junction bases not matched to a gene: 15. CDR3 coding DNA: TGCAGCGTTGAAGGGGGGACTAGCGGGCTTCGTCCCGGCTATGAGCAGTTCTTC. Protein product: CSVEGGTSGLRPGYEQFF.

This chain uses TRBV20-1 with TRBJ2-4, with unresolved D. The V gene lost 4 bases and the J gene lost 1 base, with 8 bases spanning the gap. This CDR3 spans 13 amino acids. Germline assignment: CDR1 DFQATT and CDR2 SNEGSKA (reference sequence). CDR3: CSATIIAKNIQYF. In DNA, the CDR3 is TGCAGTGCTACCATAATCGCCAAAAACATTCAGTACTTC.

This clonotype was picked up many times. V is TRBV2 and J is TRBJ2-7; D is unresolved. Trimming pared 7 bases from V and 1 base from J, leaving 14 bases between. CDR1 and CDR2 (germline): SNHLY, FYNNEI. There are 14 residues in the CDR3. CDR3 amino acids: CASTPGVPSYEQYF. CDR3 in DNA: TGTGCCAGCACCCCTGGGGTTCCTTCCTACGAGCAGTACTTC.

J is TRBJ2-1 and V is TRBV11-2, with unresolved D. The germline V and J ends were trimmed by 6 bases and 8 bases, with 14 bases remaining between them. CDR3 size: 13 residues. Germline CDR1 and CDR2: SGHAT and FQNNGV. CDR3 amino acids: CASRSIGPDEQFF. In DNA form, the CDR3 reads TGTGCCAGCAGGTCTATCGGCCCCGATGAGCAGTTCTTC.

V usage is TRBV18 and J usage is TRBJ1-5, with D possibly TRBD1 on 5 matching bases. The CDR3 contains 18 residues. The germline CDR1 and CDR2 sequences are KGHSH and LQKENI. V gave up 1 base and J gave up 4 bases, with 20 bases separating them. The CDR3 bases are TGTGCCAGCTCACCACTGGATCAGGCGACAGCCGGGAATCAGCCCCAGCATTTT. Its protein is CASSPLDQATAGNQPQHF.